Below are 23 T cell receptor beta chains sequenced from a single sample in a study of T cells expressing NK-cell markers. After re-calling the 5' RACE reads, TCRdb lists one entry per CDR3 protein, DNA absent. This repertoire includes 250,000 to 300,000 distinct CDR3 sequences. What was sequenced was blood T cells: a sorted CD56 or NKG2C T cell subset, CD4+ or CD8+ T cells, or bulk PBMC T cells (not recorded which). Receptors originate from a young man in good health.

The rearrangement uses TRBV12-3 or TRBV12-4 and TRBJ2-7; TCRdb names TRBD1, which stays unverified in the absence of DNA. The CDR3 has 14 residues. This CDR3 reads CASSPEGVRYEQYF.

The chain uses TRBV5-4 and TRBJ2-3. Germline V gene data show CDR1 as SGHNT and CDR2 as YYREEE (reference sequence). This CDR3 spans 13 amino acids. The CDR3 reads CASSTSVKDTQYF.

The chain carries TRBV12-3 or TRBV12-4 and TRBJ2-5; TCRdb indicates TRBD2, and absent DNA this call remains unverified. The CDR3 runs 14 residues. CDR3 sequence reads: CASRLAERAGTQYF.

The chain carries TRBV11-2 and TRBJ2-1. The CDR3 covers 18 residues. Germline CDR1 and CDR2: SGHAT and FQNNGV. CDR3 sequence reads: CASSLKVSGRLPYNEQFF.

The chain has TRBV5-4 and TRBJ2-1; no DNA is available, so the TRBD1 call from TCRdb remains unchecked. The germline gives CDR1 SGHNT, CDR2 YYREEE (reference sequence). CDR3 length: 16 amino acids. The CDR3 reads CASSLAGTPVDNEQFF.

This sequence joins TRBV6-1 and TRBJ2-7; TCRdb gives TRBD2 as the D gene, but with no DNA this cannot be confirmed. CDR1 and CDR2 from the germline V gene are MNHNS and SASEGT. The CDR3 covers 18 residues. The CDR3 is CASSASLPLAGGLPEQYF.

The V and J genes are TRBV29-1 and TRBJ2-1. Germline CDR1 and CDR2: SQVTM and ANQGSEA. The CDR3 loop spans 14 amino acids. CDR3 sequence: CSVEGPSSYNEQFF.

The gene calls are TRBV20-1 and TRBJ2-5; TCRdb lists TRBD2, though no DNA is available to test this call. Germline CDR1 reads DFQATT; CDR2 reads SNEGSKA (reference sequence). The CDR3 consists of 14 residues. The CDR3 sequence: CSARDLAGAETQYF.

The chain employs TRBV7-9 and TRBJ1-2; TCRdb designates TRBD1, a call that cannot be tested without DNA. Germline CDR1 and CDR2: SEHNR and FQNEAQ (reference sequence). This CDR3 has 13 amino acids. CDR3 in amino acids: CASTPDPYYGYTF.

CDR3: CASSQEIAGASTDTQYF. The genes are TRBV3-1 and TRBJ2-3; absent DNA, TCRdb's TRBD2 call cannot be checked. The germline V gene has CDR1 LGHDT and CDR2 YNNKEL (reference sequence). This CDR3 region has 17 residues.

This sequence joins TRBV29-1 and TRBJ1-4; TCRdb returns TRBD1, unconfirmable since there is no DNA. The germline gives CDR1 SQVTM, CDR2 ANQGSEA. This CDR3 comprises 13 residues. CDR3 region: CSVGTGDGEKLFF.

The chain combines TRBV4-2 with TRBJ2-5; without DNA, the TCRdb call of TRBD2 cannot be checked. Germline CDR1 and CDR2: LGHNA and YNFKEQ. This CDR3 has 19 residues. CDR3 amino acids: CASSPKTGLAGGPGETQYF.

The V and J genes are TRBV29-1 and TRBJ2-3; TCRdb's D gene call, TRBD2, goes unchecked for lack of DNA. The CDR3 runs 13 residues. Germline V gene sequence: CDR1 SQVTM, CDR2 ANQGSEA. The CDR3 sequence is CSVWTRLADTQYF.

This chain joins TRBV11-2 and TRBJ2-6. The germline CDR1 and CDR2 sequences are SGHAT and FQNNGV. This CDR3 has 17 residues. CDR3 sequence reads: CASSLQMKVSGANVLTF. The full variable domain, its missing parts supplied by reference TRBV11-2 and TRBJ2-6, is EAGVAQSPRYKIIEKRQSVAFWCNPISGHATLYWYQQILGQGPKLLIQFQNNGVVDDSQLPKDRFSAERLKGVDSTLKIQPAKLEDSAVYLCASSLQMKVSGANVLTFGAGSRLTVL.

The rearrangement uses TRBV5-1 and TRBJ2-5; TCRdb lists TRBD1, though no DNA is available to test this call. CDR3 length: 17 amino acids. The V gene's germline CDR1 is SGHRS and CDR2 YFSETQ. CDR3 sequence reads: CASSFIMGTQIQETQYF. Together with reference TRBV5-1 and TRBJ2-5, the CDR3 gives the full variable domain: KAGVTQTPRYLIKTRGQQVTLSCSPISGHRSVSWYQQTPGQGLQFLFEYFSETQRNKGNFPGRFSGRQFSNSRSEMNVSTLELGDSALYLCASSFIMGTQIQETQYFGPGTRLLVL.

The chain recombines TRBV12-3 or TRBV12-4 with TRBJ1-2; without DNA, the TCRdb call of TRBD1 cannot be checked. The CDR3 is 13 amino acids. This chain's CDR3 is CASSSRQGYGYTF.

The chain employs TRBV12-3 or TRBV12-4 and TRBJ2-5; TCRdb proposes TRBD2, but this gene call is untestable without DNA. The CDR3 runs to 16 residues. The CDR3 protein is CASHRKGLGVGETQYF.

The chain couples TRBV12-3 or TRBV12-4 to TRBJ2-1; the TCRdb call, TRBD1, lacks DNA for checking. The length of the CDR3 is 16 residues. The CDR3 reads CASSLGRSGGNNEQFF.

The chain joins TRBV5-6 to TRBJ1-4; TCRdb gives TRBD1 as the D gene, but with no DNA this cannot be confirmed. This CDR3 contains 15 residues. Germline V lookup: CDR1 SGHDT, CDR2 YYEEEE. The CDR3 reads CASSANRDRSEKLFF.

This CDR3 reads CASSSRVDSQETQYF. The genes are TRBV27 and TRBJ2-5; the D call from TCRdb, TRBD1, cannot be confirmed without DNA. CDR1 MNHEY and CDR2 SMNVEV come from the germline V gene (reference sequence). The CDR3 extends over 15 amino acids.

The chain links TRBV15 to TRBJ1-2; TCRdb lists TRBD1, though no DNA is available to test this call. The germline V gene has CDR1 LNHNV and CDR2 YYDKDF (reference sequence). CDR3 length: 13 residues. CDR3 amino acids: CATSFDRNYGYTF.

The gene calls are TRBV19 and TRBJ1-5; the D call of TRBD1 rests on TCRdb alone, since no DNA is present to check it. The V gene's germline CDR1 is LNHDA and CDR2 SQIVND (reference sequence). The CDR3 covers 16 residues. Here the CDR3 reads CASRFGGTGEDQPQHF.

The chain employs TRBV4-3 and TRBJ2-1; TCRdb indicates TRBD2, and absent DNA this call remains unverified. The CDR3 is 15 amino acids. From germline, CDR1 is LGHNA and CDR2 YSLEER. The CDR3 sequence: CASSQDAGGYNEQFF.